A single TCR beta chain is shown here with its context. As yet, its antigen is unknown. These data originate in a study of cytomegalovirus exposure and HLA in healthy donors. Across the study: Most donors, around 81% of over 350 genotyped, fell in the Caucasian-associated ancestry cluster. Study results and caveats: Donors belonging to an Asian-associated ancestry cluster reportedly showed fewer N-insertions in productive TCRs than the 666-donor mean, according to what a later analysis found. In a later analysis, specific HLA alleles were associated with 15,000 to 20,000 TCR beta sequences at a 0.05 false discovery rate.

13 Jbeta primers and 60 Vbeta primers were used for the PCR. Method: immunoSEQ multiplex PCR; TCRdb's copy keeps in-frame clones and lacks some. The sample shows over 120,000 clones, around two thirds of them seen only once. The CDR3 sequence is 15 residues long. V trimming: 6 bases; J trimming: 3 bases; junction bases outside the gene matches: 8. The chain uses TRBV23-1 and TRBJ1-3, with TRBD1 matching 7 bases. TRBV23-1 is annotated as an ORF whose role is uncertain. The specimen was PBMCs. The TCR originated in a young man in good health and CMV-seropositive. The CDR3 reads CASSRSGTDGNTIYF. The CDR3 DNA sequence: TGCGCCAGCAGCCGATCCGGGACAGATGGAAACACCATATATTTT.